This TCR beta chain originates from a study of OX40 agonist ivuxolimab in advanced cancers. Study-level background: Across the patients, intravenous ivuxolimab was delivered every 2 weeks at 0.01 to 10 mg/kg. Dose-escalation patients had hepatocellular carcinoma, melanoma, renal cell or head and neck cancer.

Prior autoimmune disease or systemic immunosuppression barred patients. The germline V and J ends were trimmed by 6 bases and 8 bases, with 13 bases remaining between them. The germline gives CDR1 LGHNT, CDR2 FRNRAP. This CDR3 contains 13 residues. Clones were read by immunoSEQ multiplex PCR, and TCRdb kept only the in-frame ones, dropping some. The sample lists about 130,000 clones, 85% to 95% occurring once. This clonotype was obtained from an adult with an advanced solid tumor such as melanoma, head and neck, liver or kidney cancer. This chain uses TRBV12-5 with TRBJ1-4; D uncertain. The sample consisted of CD4+ or CD8+ T cells sorted from blood, taken in a trial of the OX40 agonist ivuxolimab. CDR3: CASGAYRGEKLFF. In nucleotides, the CDR3 is TGTGCTAGTGGCGCTTACCGAGGGGAAAAACTGTTTTTT.